Included here is one TCR beta chain sequence, with context. Antigen unknown. The data were taken from a study of OX40 agonist ivuxolimab in advanced cancers. On the study more broadly: In this trial design, patients received ivuxolimab intravenously at 0.01 to 10 mg/kg every 2 weeks. Study results and caveats: Some patients without response likewise showed low normalized clonal expansion. More expanded clones were seen, on average, in CD8+ T cells than in CD4+.

The table came from immunoSEQ multiplex PCR; TCRdb's copy has only in-frame clones and leaves some out. This table holds around 40,000 clones, 75% to 90% found once. Looked up from germline, CDR1 is MDHEN and CDR2 is SYDVKM. V lost 2 bases, J lost 6 bases, and 11 bases lay in between. The CDR3 length is 13 residues. Autoimmune disease history or systemic immunosuppression disqualified patients. This clonotype was obtained from an adult with an advanced solid tumor such as melanoma, head and neck, liver or kidney cancer. Sequences were derived from CD4+ or CD8+ T cells sorted from blood, sampled in a trial of the OX40 agonist ivuxolimab. The rearrangement uses TRBV28 and TRBJ2-7; D is unclear. CDR3 in amino acids: CASSLIARSEQYF. CDR3 in DNA: TGTGCCAGCAGTTTAATTGCTAGATCCGAGCAGTACTTC.